This paragraph covers one T cell receptor (beta chain) sequence. Its antigen is still unknown. The entry originates in a study of identical twins. Study-wide results and limits: Low generation probability was overrepresented in out-of-frame alpha sequences shared by twins. One should note that invariant MAIT and iNKT cells could partly confound zero-insertion analyses. There were fewer insertions in abundant cord blood beta clonotypes, but memory repertoires showed no such pattern.

V lost 6 bases and J lost 6, with 20 bases in between. Germline V CDR1 and CDR2: MNHNS, SASEGT. There are 16 residues in the CDR3. Template switching added a universal primer site, and cDNA bore unique molecular identifiers. TCRdb passed the 5' RACE reads through MiXCR, listing each CDR3 protein once. Counted here are hundreds of thousands of distinct CDR3 sequences, approximately 20% occurring once; the ten biggest clones make up approximately 0.5%. This sample was shared with a second study, whose subject was yellow fever vaccine responses in identical twins.

V and J are TRBV6-1 and TRBJ2-2; unclear D gene. The TCR comes from a woman aged 18-30 years in good health. The sample taken for sequencing was CD4+ T cells sorted from blood. CDR3 in DNA: TGTGCCAGCAGCCCGATAAGTAGACCGGCCCCCGGGGAGCTGTTTTTT. This codes for CASSPISRPAPGELFF.